This T cell receptor beta chain derives from a study of blood T cell repertoires in COVID-19. Looking at the study overall: Collection of acute and convalescent COVID-19 samples took place in the United States, Italy and Spain. T cells, B-cell-depleted T cells, or PBMCs provided the cDNA or gDNA that served as material.

Original processing methods: Amplification from reference gene primers served as the basis for estimated nucleated cell counts. TCRdb's table, derived via immunoSEQ multiplex PCR, lists solely in-frame clones and lacks some. Clone size and the V and J calls come from that table; the DNA yielded D and trimming. Of 250,000 to 350,000 clones in the sample, approximately 91% are singletons; the top ten hold approximately 10%. During active infection, Seattle patients enrolled and were then monitored through disease. The CDR3 runs to 17 residues. With 0 bases clipped from V and 0 bases from J, the junction kept 5 bases outside the gene matches. In germline, CDR1 is SGHRS, CDR2 YFSETQ.

The chain is built from TRBV5-1 and TRBJ2-1; the match to TRBD2 covers 8 bases. The specimen was peripheral blood. This clonotype originated in a woman between 25 and 40 years old with COVID-19, enrolled during active disease. This chain's CDR3 is CASSLGGGRSSYNEQFF. The CDR3 region has the DNA TGCGCCAGCAGCTTGGGGGGCGGGAGGAGCTCCTACAATGAGCAGTTCTTC.